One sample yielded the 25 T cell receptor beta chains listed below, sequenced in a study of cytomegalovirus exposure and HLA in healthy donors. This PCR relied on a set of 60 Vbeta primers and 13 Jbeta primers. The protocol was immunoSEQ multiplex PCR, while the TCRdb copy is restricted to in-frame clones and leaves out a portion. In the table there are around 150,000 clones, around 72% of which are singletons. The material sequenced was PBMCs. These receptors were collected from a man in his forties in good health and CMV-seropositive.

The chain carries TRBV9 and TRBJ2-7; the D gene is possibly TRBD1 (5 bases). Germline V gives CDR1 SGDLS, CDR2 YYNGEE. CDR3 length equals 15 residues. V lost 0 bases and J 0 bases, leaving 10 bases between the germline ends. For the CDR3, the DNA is TGTGCCAGCAGCGTAGGTTCCAGGGCCTCCTACGAGCAGTACTTC. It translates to CASSVGSRASYEQYF.

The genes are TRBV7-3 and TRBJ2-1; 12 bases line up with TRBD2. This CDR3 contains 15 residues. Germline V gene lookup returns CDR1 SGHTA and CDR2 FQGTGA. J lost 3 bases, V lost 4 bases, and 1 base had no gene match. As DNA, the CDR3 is TGTGCCAGCAGCTCGACTAGCGGGGGCTACAATGAGCAGTTCTTC. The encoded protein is CASSSTSGGYNEQFF.

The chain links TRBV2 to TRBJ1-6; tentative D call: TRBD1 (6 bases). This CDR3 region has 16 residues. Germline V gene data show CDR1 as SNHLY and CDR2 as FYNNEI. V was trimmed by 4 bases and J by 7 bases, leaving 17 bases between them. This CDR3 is CASSGNPTGTNSPLHF. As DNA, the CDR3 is TGTGCCAGCAGTGGGAACCCGACAGGAACAAATTCACCCCTCCACTTT.

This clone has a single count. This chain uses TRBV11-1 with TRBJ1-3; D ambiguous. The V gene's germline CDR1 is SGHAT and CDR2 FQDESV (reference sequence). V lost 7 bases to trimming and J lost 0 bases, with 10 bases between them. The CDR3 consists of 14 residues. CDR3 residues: CASKLDYSGNTIYF. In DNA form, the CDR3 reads TGTGCCAGCAAGTTGGACTACTCTGGAAACACCATATATTTT.

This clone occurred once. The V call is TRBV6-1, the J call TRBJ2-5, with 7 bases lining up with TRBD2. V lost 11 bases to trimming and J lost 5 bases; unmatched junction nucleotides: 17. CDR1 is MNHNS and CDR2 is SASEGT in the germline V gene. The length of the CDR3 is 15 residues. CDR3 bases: TGTGCCTCCTCAGCGCGTGGAGCGGGGTCGGAGACCCAGTACTTC. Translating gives CASSARGAGSETQYF.

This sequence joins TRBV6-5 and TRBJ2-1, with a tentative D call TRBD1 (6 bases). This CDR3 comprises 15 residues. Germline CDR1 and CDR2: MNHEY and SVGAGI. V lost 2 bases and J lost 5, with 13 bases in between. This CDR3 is CASSYVAGADNEQFF. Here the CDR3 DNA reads TGTGCCAGCAGTTACGTGGCAGGGGCGGACAATGAGCAGTTCTTC.

The CDR3 bases are TGTGCCAGTAGTATGATTCAGGGAAGGAGTGGCAATCAGCCCCAGCATTTT. Protein: CASSMIQGRSGNQPQHF. V usage is TRBV19 and J usage is TRBJ1-5; D is perhaps TRBD1 (5 bases). This CDR3 region has 17 residues. V lost 3 bases and J 2 bases, leaving 17 bases between the germline ends. Germline V gene data show CDR1 as LNHDA and CDR2 as SQIVND (reference sequence).

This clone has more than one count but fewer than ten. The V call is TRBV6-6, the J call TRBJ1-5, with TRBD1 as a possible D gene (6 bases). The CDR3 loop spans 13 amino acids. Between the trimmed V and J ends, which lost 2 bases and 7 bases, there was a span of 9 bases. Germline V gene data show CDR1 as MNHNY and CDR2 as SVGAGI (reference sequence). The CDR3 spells CASSYRGWQPQHF. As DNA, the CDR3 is TGTGCCAGCAGTTACAGGGGGTGGCAGCCCCAGCATTTT.

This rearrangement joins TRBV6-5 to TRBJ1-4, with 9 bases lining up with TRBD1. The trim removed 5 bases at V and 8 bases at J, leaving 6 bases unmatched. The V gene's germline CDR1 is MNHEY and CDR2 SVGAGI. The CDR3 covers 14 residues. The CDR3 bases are TGTGCCAGCAGTAAGACAGGGGGGGGCGAAAAACTGTTTTTT. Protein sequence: CASSKTGGGEKLFF.

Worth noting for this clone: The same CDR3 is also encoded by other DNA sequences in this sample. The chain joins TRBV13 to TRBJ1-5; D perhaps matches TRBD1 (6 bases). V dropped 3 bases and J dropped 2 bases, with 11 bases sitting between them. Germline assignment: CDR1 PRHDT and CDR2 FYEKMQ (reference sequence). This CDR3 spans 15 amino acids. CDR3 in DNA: TGTGCCAGCAGCTTTGGCAGGGGTGGCAATCAGCCCCAGCATTTT. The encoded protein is CASSFGRGGNQPQHF.

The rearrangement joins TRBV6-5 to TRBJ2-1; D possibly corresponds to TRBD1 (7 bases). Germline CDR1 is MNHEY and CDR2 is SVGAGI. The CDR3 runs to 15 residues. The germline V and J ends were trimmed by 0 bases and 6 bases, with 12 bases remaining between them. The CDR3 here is CASSYSRQGGNEQFF. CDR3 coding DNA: TGTGCCAGCAGTTACTCGCGGCAGGGGGGCAATGAGCAGTTCTTC.

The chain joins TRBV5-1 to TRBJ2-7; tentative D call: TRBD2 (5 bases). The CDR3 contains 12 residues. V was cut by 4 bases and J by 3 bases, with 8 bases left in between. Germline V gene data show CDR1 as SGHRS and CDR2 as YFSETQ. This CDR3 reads CASSPEGYEQYF. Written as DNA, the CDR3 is TGCGCCAGCAGCCCCGAGGGCTACGAGCAGTACTTC.

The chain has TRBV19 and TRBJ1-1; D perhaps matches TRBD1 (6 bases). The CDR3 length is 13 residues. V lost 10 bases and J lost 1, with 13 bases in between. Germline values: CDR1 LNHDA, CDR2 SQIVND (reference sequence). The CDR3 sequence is CATQRGGNTEAFF. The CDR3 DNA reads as TGTGCCACCCAAAGGGGGGGGAACACTGAAGCTTTCTTT.

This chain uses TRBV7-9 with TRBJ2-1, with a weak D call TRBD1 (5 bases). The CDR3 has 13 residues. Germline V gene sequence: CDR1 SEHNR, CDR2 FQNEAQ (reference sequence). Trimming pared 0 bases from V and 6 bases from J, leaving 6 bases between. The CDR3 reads CASSLARVNEQFF. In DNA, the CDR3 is TGTGCCAGCAGCTTAGCCAGGGTCAATGAGCAGTTCTTC.

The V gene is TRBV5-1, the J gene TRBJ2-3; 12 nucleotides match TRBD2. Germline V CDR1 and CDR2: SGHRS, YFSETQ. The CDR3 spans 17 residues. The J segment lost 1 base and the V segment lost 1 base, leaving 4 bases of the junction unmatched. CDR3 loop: CASSLRTSGDGTDTQYF. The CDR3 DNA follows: TGCGCCAGCAGCTTGAGGACTAGCGGGGACGGCACAGATACGCAGTATTTT.

The CDR3 region is CASSLGTFTYEQYF. In DNA, the CDR3 is TGTGCCAGCAGTTTGGGGACTTTCACCTACGAGCAGTACTTC. The chain couples TRBV27 to TRBJ2-7; possibly TRBD2 for D (6 bases). The V and J ends lost 3 bases and 2 bases respectively, with 11 bases between them. This CDR3 is 14 amino acids long. CDR1 is MNHEY, CDR2 SMNVEV, per germline (reference sequence).

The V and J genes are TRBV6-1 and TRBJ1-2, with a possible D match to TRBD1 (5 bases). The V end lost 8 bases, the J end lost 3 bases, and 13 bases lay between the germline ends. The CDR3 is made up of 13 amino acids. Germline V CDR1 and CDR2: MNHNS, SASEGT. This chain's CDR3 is CASGPWGDYGYTF. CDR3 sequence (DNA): TGTGCCAGCGGCCCGTGGGGCGACTATGGCTACACCTTC.

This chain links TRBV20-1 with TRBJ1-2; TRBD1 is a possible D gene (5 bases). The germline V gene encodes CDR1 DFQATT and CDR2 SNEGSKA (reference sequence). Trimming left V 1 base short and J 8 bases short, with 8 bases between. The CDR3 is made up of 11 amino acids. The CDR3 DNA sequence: TGCAGTGCTAGAGCAGGGCGGGGCTACACCTTC. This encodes CSARAGRGYTF.

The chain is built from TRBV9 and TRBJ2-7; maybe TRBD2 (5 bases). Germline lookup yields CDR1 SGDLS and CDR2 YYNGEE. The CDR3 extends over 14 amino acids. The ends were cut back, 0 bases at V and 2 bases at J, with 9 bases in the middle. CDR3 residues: CASSVGTHTYEQYF. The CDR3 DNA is TGTGCCAGCAGCGTAGGGACTCACACCTACGAGCAGTACTTC.

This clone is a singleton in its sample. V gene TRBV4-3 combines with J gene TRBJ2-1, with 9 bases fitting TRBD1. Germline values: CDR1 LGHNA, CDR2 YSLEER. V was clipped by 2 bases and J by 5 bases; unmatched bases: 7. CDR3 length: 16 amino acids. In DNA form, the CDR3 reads TGCGCCAGCAGCCAAAGGCCGGGACAGGGACACAATGAGCAGTTCTTC. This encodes CASSQRPGQGHNEQFF.

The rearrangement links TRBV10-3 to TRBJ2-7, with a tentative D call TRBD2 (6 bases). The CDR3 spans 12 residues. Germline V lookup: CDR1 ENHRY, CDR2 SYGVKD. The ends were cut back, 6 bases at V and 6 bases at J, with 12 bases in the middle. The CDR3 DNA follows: TGTGCCATCAGGACCGGGAGTGGCGAGCAGTACTTC. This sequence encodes CAIRTGSGEQYF.

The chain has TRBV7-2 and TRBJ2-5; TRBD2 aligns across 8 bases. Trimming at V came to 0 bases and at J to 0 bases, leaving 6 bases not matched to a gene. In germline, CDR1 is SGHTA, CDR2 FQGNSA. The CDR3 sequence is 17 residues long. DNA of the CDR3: TGTGCCAGCAGCTTAGCACCCCGGGGGGGACACCAAGAGACCCAGTACTTC. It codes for CASSLAPRGGHQETQYF.

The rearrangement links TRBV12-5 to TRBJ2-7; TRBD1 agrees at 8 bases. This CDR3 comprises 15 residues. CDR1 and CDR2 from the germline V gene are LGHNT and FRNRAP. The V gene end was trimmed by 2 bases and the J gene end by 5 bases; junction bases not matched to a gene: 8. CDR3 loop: CASGLPGQGINEQYF. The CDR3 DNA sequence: TGTGCTAGTGGTTTGCCCGGACAGGGTATCAACGAGCAGTACTTC. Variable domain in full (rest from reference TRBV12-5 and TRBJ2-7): DARVTQTPRHKVTEMGQEVTMRCQPILGHNTVFWYRQTMMQGLELLAYFRNRAPLDDSGMPKDRFSAEMPDATLATLKIQPSEPRDSAVYFCASGLPGQGINEQYFGPGTRLTVT.

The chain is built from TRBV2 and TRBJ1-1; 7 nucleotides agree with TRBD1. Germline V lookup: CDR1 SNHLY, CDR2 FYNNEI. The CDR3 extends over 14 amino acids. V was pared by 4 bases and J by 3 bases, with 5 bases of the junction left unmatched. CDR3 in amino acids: CASSGDRDDTEAFF. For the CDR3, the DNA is TGTGCCAGCAGTGGAGACAGGGATGACACTGAAGCTTTCTTT.

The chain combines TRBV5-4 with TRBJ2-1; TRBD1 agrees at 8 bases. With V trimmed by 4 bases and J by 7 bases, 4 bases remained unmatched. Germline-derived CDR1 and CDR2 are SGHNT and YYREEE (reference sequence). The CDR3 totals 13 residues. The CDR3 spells CASSGQGTNEQFF. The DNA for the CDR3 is TGTGCCAGCAGCGGACAGGGAACGAATGAGCAGTTCTTC.